This T cell receptor (beta chain) came from a study of CD8 T cells in ankylosing spondylitis. TCRdb ran MiXCR on the 5' RACE reads and lists one entry per CDR3 protein. Of about 220,000 distinct CDR3 sequences listed, just under 7.5% are singletons. Broader study findings: Several of the motif variants were reported before in synovial fluid and blood from reactive arthritis. A TCR beta motif made of eight highly homologous variants seemed typical of ankylosing spondylitis blood.

This clonotype was seen ten or more times. As yet, its antigen is unknown. The CDR3 is 15 amino acids. V dropped 4 bases and J dropped 2 bases, with 14 bases sitting between them. This clonotype was sampled from a male donor with ankylosing spondylitis. The sequenced sample consisted of blood, either unsorted or a sorted T cell fraction (not recorded which). The rearrangement uses TRBV12-3 or TRBV12-4 and TRBJ2-5; TRBD2 is a possible D gene (5 bases). This CDR3 reads CASSSRLPRQETQYF. CDR3 DNA sequence: TGTGCCAGCAGTTCCCGACTACCGCGACAAGAGACCCAGTACTTC.